A selection of T cell receptor beta chains follows, all from one sample in a study of T cell clusters in autoimmune cytopenias. From its re-call of the multiplex PCR reads, TCRdb lists each CDR3 protein once, without DNA. The repertoire table contains fewer than 7,500 distinct CDR3 sequences. These data were also filed under a second study, of T cell repertoires in aging, cancer and after chemotherapy.

Material for sequencing was peripheral blood. Source of these receptors: a human donor in good health. CDR3s include the opening cysteine and the closing phenylalanine or tryptophan. Part of the rows lack a size; the others show once, few, many or a class for expanded clones.

TRBV10-3,.,TRBJ1-4,CAISEPDRGGEKLFF
TRBV12-3/TRBV12-4,.,TRBJ2-3,CASSGDLTDTQYF
TRBV12-3/TRBV12-4,medium-sized,TRBJ2-3,CASSLVTVTYGTDTQYF
TRBV5-4,medium-sized,TRBJ2-1,CASSLGSGGSSYNEQFF
TRBV7-9,.,TRBJ2-5,CASGQGEETQYF
TRBV7-3,.,TRBJ1-6,CASSSTLISPLHF
TRBV7-2,.,TRBJ2-2,CASRILGTAIGELFF
TRBV6-1,.,TRBJ2-6,CASSEGQAIVSGANVLTF
TRBV13,medium-sized,TRBJ2-3,CASSTPSVADTQYF
TRBV6-4,medium-sized,TRBJ2-3,CASSDTAGAVDTQYF
TRBV19,.,TRBJ1-1,CASSIEGQATAFF
TRBV5-6,.,TRBJ2-7,CASSLRQRSSYEQYF
TRBV6-1,.,TRBJ2-3,CASRKRGGGDTQYF
TRBV6-2/TRBV6-3,.,TRBJ1-6,CASSEPNQPLHF
TRBV12-3/TRBV12-4,.,TRBJ2-7,CASTGQSYEQYF
TRBV19,.,TRBJ1-2,CASSRPSIFYGYTF
TRBV27,medium-sized,TRBJ2-1,CASSSRGSSYNEQFF
TRBV13,.,TRBJ2-7,CASSLGLGGSYEQYF
TRBV13,.,TRBJ2-5,CVGGSAGNPPQETQYF
TRBV12-3/TRBV12-4,medium-sized,TRBJ2-1,CASSRQTSTNEQFF
TRBV29-1,.,TRBJ2-5,CSVAGQEGETQYF
TRBV5-5,medium-sized,TRBJ1-1,CASSLSDSNTEAFF
TRBV19,.,TRBJ1-2,CASSKVTGDYGYTF
TRBV5-5,.,TRBJ2-5,CASRNYFLQETQYF
TRBV27,.,TRBJ1-2,CASSLYPGQGAFGYTF
TRBV12-3/TRBV12-4,.,TRBJ2-5,CASAQGGETQYF
TRBV5-5,medium-sized,TRBJ2-4,CASSLGPGLENIQYF
TRBV12-3/TRBV12-4,.,TRBJ1-6,CASTQEQGWIGNSPLHF
TRBV29-1,medium-sized,TRBJ1-2,CSVPLGDGYTF
TRBV13,.,TRBJ2-5,CASSLDRGALKETQYF
TRBV6-4,.,TRBJ2-5,CASSEHREQETQYF
TRBV6-5,.,TRBJ1-2,CASSYSGRTYGYTF
TRBV15,medium-sized,TRBJ1-1,CATTAIKGVMNTEAFF